This T cell receptor beta chain was found in a study of blood T cell repertoires in COVID-19. As for the study in general: Acute and convalescent COVID-19 samples came from the United States, Italy and Spain. Sources were T cells, B-cell-depleted T cells, or PBMCs; the material itself was cDNA or gDNA.

This CDR3 comprises 17 residues. CDR1 and CDR2 from the germline V gene are LGHNA and YNFKEQ. V lost 0 bases and J lost 2; bases outside the gene matches: 5. Authors' processing steps: Reference gene primers were amplified, and this amplification served to estimate nucleated cell counts. Assay used: immunoSEQ multiplex PCR; TCRdb lists only in-frame clones, some missing. V and J calls and clone size are as listed in that table; D and trimming were resolved from the DNA. Of around 180,000 clones listed, 70% to 90% are singletons. The sample consisted of peripheral blood. V and J are TRBV4-2 and TRBJ2-2; 8 bases fit TRBD1. The sequence was collected from a human donor with active or convalescent COVID-19. The donor label of this sample is uncertain. CDR3 nucleotide sequence: TGTGCCAGCAGCCAAGAAGGGGGACAGGCAAACACCGGGGAGCTGTTTTTT. It is translated as CASSQEGGQANTGELFF.